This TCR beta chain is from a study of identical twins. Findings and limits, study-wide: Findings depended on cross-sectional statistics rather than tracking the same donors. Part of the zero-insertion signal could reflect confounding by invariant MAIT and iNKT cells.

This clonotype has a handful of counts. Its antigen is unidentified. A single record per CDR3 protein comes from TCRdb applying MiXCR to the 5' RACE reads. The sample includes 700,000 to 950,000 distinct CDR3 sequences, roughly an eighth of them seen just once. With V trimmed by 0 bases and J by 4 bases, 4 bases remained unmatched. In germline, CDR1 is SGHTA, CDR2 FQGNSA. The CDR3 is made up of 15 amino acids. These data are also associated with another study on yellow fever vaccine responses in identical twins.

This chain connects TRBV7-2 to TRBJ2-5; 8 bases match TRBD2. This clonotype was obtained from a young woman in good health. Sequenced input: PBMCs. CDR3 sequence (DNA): TGTGCCAGCAGCTTAGCTCGGGGGGGCCTAGAGACCCAGTACTTC. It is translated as CASSLARGGLETQYF.